Presented here are 11 T cell receptor beta chains from one specimen sequenced in a study of T-cell memory formation after mild COVID-19. TCRdb ran MiXCR on the 5' RACE reads and lists one entry per CDR3 protein. The sample has under 300,000 distinct CDR3 sequences; over 15% are singletons. What was sequenced was PBMCs or a T cell subset sorted from them (not recorded which). These receptors were obtained from a man younger than 30 who had mild COVID-19 (a few samples of this study predate the infection). Cell type and time point are not known.

This clonotype was seen a handful of times. The rearrangement uses TRBV24-1 and TRBJ2-1; 7 bases agree with TRBD2. Looked up from germline, CDR1 is KGHDR and CDR2 is SFDVKD. This CDR3 has 13 residues. V gave up 4 bases and J gave up 6 bases; unmatched junction bases: 2. Here the CDR3 reads CATSEASGNEQFF. The CDR3 DNA reads as TGTGCCACCAGTGAAGCTAGCGGCAATGAGCAGTTCTTC.

The J gene is TRBJ1-1, the V gene TRBV28; D not resolved. Trimming shortened V by 7 bases and J by 0 bases, and 12 bases separated the two germline ends. The CDR3 spans 14 residues. From germline, CDR1 is MDHEN and CDR2 SYDVKM. CDR3 sequence (DNA): TGTGCCAGCAACCCGGGCAGCCTGAACACTGAAGCTTTCTTT. It is translated as CASNPGSLNTEAFF.

This clonotype came up a few times. V usage is TRBV20-1 and J usage is TRBJ1-6, with D maybe TRBD1 (5 bases). V was cut by 0 bases and J by 0 bases, with 15 bases left in between. CDR3 size: 18 residues. CDR1 and CDR2 (germline): DFQATT, SNEGSKA (reference sequence). The CDR3 DNA is TGCAGTGCTAGAGATAAGGGCAGGGCGAGCTCCTATAATTCACCCCTCCACTTT. This gives the protein CSARDKGRASSYNSPLHF.

The chain combines TRBV7-2 with TRBJ2-5, with a weak D call TRBD1 (5 bases). CDR3 length equals 15 residues. V was shortened by 4 bases and J by 4 bases, with 16 bases between the two germline ends. CDR1 and CDR2 (germline): SGHTA, FQGNSA. For the CDR3, the DNA is TGTGCCAGCAGCTCCCAGGGTGTGGCAGGAGAGACCCAGTACTTC. Encoded protein: CASSSQGVAGETQYF.

The V gene is TRBV5-1, the J gene TRBJ2-1; the match to TRBD1 covers 7 bases. V shed 4 bases and J 8 bases; nucleotides not matched to a gene: 3. There are 12 residues in the CDR3. Germline lookup yields CDR1 SGHRS and CDR2 YFSETQ. CDR3 sequence reads: CASSRQGDEQFF. CDR3 nucleotides: TGCGCCAGCAGCCGACAGGGAGATGAGCAGTTCTTC.

The sample holds many counts of this clonotype. The chain links TRBV20-1 to TRBJ1-6; D is unclear. V dropped 3 bases and J dropped 7 bases, with 7 bases sitting between them. CDR1 and CDR2 (germline): DFQATT, SNEGSKA (reference sequence). The CDR3 runs to 12 residues. The CDR3: CSARPTNSPLHF. CDR3 DNA: TGCAGTGCTAGGCCGACGAATTCACCCCTCCACTTT.

The chain joins TRBV5-1 to TRBJ2-3; 14 positions agree with TRBD2. The V gene's germline CDR1 is SGHRS and CDR2 YFSETQ. V lost 0 bases and J lost 7; bases outside the gene matches: 4. The CDR3 totals 16 residues. The CDR3 is CASSLVTSGGVHTQYF. Written as DNA, the CDR3 is TGCGCCAGCAGCTTGGTGACTAGCGGGGGGGTTCATACGCAGTATTTT. Complete variable domain (other parts from reference TRBV5-1 and TRBJ2-3): KAGVTQTPRYLIKTRGQQVTLSCSPISGHRSVSWYQQTPGQGLQFLFEYFSETQRNKGNFPGRFSGRQFSNSRSEMNVSTLELGDSALYLCASSLVTSGGVHTQYFGPGTRLTVL.

The chain recombines TRBV28 with TRBJ2-5; 8 bases match TRBD1. Germline CDR1 MDHEN, CDR2 SYDVKM. The CDR3 loop spans 13 amino acids. The V and J ends lost 11 bases and 5 bases, in that order; junction bases with no gene match: 10. The CDR3 is CAAGRDRRETQYF. CDR3 DNA sequence: TGTGCCGCGGGCAGGGACAGGCGGGAGACCCAGTACTTC.

The V gene is TRBV7-2, the J gene TRBJ2-3; the D is unclear. V lost 5 bases and J 0 bases, leaving 9 bases between the germline ends. Germline CDR1 SGHTA, CDR2 FQGNSA. The CDR3 is made up of 14 amino acids. CDR3 sequence: CASSPFGSTDTQYF. As DNA, the CDR3 is TGTGCCAGCAGCCCTTTCGGCAGCACAGATACGCAGTATTTT. Drawing the rest from reference TRBV7-2 and TRBJ2-3, the complete variable domain is GAGVSQSPSNKVTEKGKDVELRCDPISGHTALYWYRQSLGQGLEFLIYFQGNSAPDKSGLPSDRFSAERTGGSVSTLTIQRTQQEDSAVYLCASSPFGSTDTQYFGPGTRLTVL.

The V gene is TRBV29-1, the J gene TRBJ2-7; 8 bases line up with TRBD2. Germline loops: CDR1 SQVTM, CDR2 ANQGSEA. CDR3 size: 14 residues. V gave up 3 bases and J gave up 0 bases; unmatched junction bases: 4. CDR3 region: CSVDGGGPSYEQYF. Written as DNA, the CDR3 is TGCAGCGTTGACGGCGGGGGGCCCTCCTACGAGCAGTACTTC.

Only a few counts were recorded for this clonotype. The rearrangement uses TRBV7-8 and TRBJ2-7; 7 nucleotides align to TRBD1. Losses at the gene ends were 0 bases for V and 3 bases for J; bases not matched to a gene: 2. Looked up from germline, CDR1 is SGHVS and CDR2 is FQNEAQ. The CDR3 runs 14 residues. The CDR3 DNA reads TGTGCCAGCAGCTTAGCGGGACAGAGCTACGAGCAGTACGTC. Its protein is CASSLAGQSYEQYV.